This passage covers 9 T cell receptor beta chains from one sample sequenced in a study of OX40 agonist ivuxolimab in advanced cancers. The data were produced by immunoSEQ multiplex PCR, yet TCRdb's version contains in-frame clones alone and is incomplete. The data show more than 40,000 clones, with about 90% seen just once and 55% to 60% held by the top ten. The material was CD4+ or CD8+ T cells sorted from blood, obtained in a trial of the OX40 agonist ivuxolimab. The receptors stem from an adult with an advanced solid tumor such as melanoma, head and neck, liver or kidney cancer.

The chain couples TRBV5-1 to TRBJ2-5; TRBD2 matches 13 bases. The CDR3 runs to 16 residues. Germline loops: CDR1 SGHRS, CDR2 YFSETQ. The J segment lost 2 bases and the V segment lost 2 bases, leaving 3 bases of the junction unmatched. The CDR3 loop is CASSFTSGGVQETQYF. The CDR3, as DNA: TGCGCCAGCAGCTTCACTAGCGGGGGGGTACAAGAGACCCAGTACTTC. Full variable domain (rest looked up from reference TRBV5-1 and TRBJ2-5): KAGVTQTPRYLIKTRGQQVTLSCSPISGHRSVSWYQQTPGQGLQFLFEYFSETQRNKGNFPGRFSGRQFSNSRSEMNVSTLELGDSALYLCASSFTSGGVQETQYFGPGTRLLVL.

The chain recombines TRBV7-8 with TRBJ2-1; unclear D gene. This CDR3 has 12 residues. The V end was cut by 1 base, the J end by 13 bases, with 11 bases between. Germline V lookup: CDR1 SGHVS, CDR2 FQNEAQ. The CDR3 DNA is TGTGCCAGCAGCTTAGACAGCCTCCAACAGTTCTTC. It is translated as CASSLDSLQQFF.

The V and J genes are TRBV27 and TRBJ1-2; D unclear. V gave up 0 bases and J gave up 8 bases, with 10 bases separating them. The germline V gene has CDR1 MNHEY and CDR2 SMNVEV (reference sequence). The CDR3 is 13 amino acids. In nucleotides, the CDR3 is TGTGCCAGCAGTTTATCGGCCAGTTCGGGCTACACCTTC. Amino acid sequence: CASSLSASSGYTF.

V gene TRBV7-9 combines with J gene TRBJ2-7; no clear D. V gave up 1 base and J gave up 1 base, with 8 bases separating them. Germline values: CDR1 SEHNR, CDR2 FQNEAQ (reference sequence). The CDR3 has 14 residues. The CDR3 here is CASSLGTASYEQYF. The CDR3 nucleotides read TGTGCCAGCAGCTTAGGGACCGCTTCCTACGAGCAGTACTTC.

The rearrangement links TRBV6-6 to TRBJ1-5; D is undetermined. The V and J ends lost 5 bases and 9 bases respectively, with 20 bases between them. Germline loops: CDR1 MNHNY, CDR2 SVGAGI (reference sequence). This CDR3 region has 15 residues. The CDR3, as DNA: TGTGCCAGCAGTCCGTCCCCGGGTCCGCGGGCGCCCCAGCATTTT. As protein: CASSPSPGPRAPQHF.

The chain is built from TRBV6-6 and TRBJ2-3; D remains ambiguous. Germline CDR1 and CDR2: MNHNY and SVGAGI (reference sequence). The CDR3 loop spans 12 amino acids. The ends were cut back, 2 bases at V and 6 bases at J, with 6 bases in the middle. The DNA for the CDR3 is TGTGCCAGCAGTTACCAAGGCGATACGCAGTATTTT. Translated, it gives CASSYQGDTQYF.

In nucleotides, the CDR3 is TGTGCCAGTAGTATAGAACAGCCCACCGGGGAGCTGTTTTTT. Translating it yields CASSIEQPTGELFF. This chain joins TRBV19 and TRBJ2-2, with D unclear. This CDR3 has 14 residues. Per germline, CDR1 LNHDA and CDR2 SQIVND (reference sequence). The V and J ends lost 0 bases and 4 bases respectively, with 6 bases between them.

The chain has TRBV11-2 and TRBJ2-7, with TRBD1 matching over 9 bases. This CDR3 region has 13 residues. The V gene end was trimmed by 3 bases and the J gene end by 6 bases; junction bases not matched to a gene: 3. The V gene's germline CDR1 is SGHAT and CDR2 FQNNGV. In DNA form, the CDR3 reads TGTGCCAGCAGCTTTCCGACAGGGGGCGAGCAGTACTTC. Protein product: CASSFPTGGEQYF.

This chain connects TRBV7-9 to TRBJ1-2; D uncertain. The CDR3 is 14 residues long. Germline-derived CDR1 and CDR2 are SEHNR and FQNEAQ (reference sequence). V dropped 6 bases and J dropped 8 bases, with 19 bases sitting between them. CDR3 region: CASSWATYNSGYTF. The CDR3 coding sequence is TGTGCCAGCAGTTGGGCCACGTATAATAGCGGCTACACCTTC. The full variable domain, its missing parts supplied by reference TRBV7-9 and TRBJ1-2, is DTGVSQNPRHKITKRGQNVTFRCDPISEHNRLYWYRQTLGQGPEFLTYFQNEAQLEKSRLLSDRFSAERPKGSFSTLEIQRTEQGDSAMYLCASSWATYNSGYTFGSGTRLTVV.